The following is a T cell receptor (beta chain) sequence with its context. Its specificity is not known. The record originates from a study of OX40 agonist ivuxolimab in advanced cancers. Study-wide findings and caveats: Low normalized T-cell clonal expansion also characterized some of the nonresponders. Clonal expansion among partial responders at 0.1-3.0 mg/kg ranked near the lowest. Antigen targets of the expanded peripheral T cells went undetermined.

The method was immunoSEQ multiplex PCR; TCRdb's version includes in-frame clones alone and lacks a portion of them. This table has about 82,000 clones, about 86% appearing once. Germline trimming cut 8 bases from V and 3 bases from J; bases unmatched to any gene: 0. In germline, CDR1 is MNHEY, CDR2 SVGAGI. CDR3 size: 13 residues. The V and J genes are TRBV6-5 and TRBJ2-2; 10 positions match TRBD1. This receptor was taken from an adult with an advanced solid tumor such as melanoma, head and neck, liver or kidney cancer. The starting material was CD4+ or CD8+ T cells sorted from blood, obtained in a trial of the OX40 agonist ivuxolimab. The CDR3 DNA is TGTGCCAGCGGACAGGGGGACACCGGGGAGCTGTTTTTT. Encoded protein: CASGQGDTGELFF.